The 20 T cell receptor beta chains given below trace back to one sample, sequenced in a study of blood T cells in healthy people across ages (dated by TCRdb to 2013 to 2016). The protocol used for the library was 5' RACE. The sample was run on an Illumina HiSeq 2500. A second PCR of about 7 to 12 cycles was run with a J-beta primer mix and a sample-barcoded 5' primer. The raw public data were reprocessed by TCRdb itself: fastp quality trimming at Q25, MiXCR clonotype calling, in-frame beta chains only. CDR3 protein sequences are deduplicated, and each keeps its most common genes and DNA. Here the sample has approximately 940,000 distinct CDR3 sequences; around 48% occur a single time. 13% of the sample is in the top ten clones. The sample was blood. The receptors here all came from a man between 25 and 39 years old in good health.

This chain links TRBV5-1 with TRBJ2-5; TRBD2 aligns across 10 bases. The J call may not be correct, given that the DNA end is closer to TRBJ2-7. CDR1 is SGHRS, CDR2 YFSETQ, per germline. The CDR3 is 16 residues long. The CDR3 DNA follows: TGCGCCAGCAGCTCCTATAGCGGGGGGATGACCTACGAGCAGTACTTC. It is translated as CASSSYSGGMTYEQYF.

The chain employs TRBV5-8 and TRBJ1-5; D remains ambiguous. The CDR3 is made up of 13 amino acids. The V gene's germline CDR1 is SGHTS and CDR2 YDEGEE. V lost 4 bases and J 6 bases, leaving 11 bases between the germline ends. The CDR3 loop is CASSGREGQPQHF. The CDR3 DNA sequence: TGTGCCAGCAGCGGGCGGGAGGGTCAGCCCCAGCATTTT.

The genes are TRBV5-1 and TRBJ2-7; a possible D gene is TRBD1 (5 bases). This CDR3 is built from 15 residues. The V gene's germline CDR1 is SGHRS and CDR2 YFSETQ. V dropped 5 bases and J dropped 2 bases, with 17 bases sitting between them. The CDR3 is CASRRDSNPTYEQYF. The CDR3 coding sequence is TGCGCCAGCAGACGAGACAGCAACCCTACCTACGAGCAGTACTTC. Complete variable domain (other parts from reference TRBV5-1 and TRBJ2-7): KAGVTQTPRYLIKTRGQQVTLSCSPISGHRSVSWYQQTPGQGLQFLFEYFSETQRNKGNFPGRFSGRQFSNSRSEMNVSTLELGDSALYLCASRRDSNPTYEQYFGPGTRLTVT.

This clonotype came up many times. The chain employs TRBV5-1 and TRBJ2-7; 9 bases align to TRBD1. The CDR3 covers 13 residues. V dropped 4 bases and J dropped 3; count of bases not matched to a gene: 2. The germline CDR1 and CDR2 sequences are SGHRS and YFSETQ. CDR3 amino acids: CASSMTGGYEQYF. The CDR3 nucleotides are TGCGCCAGCAGCATGACAGGGGGCTACGAGCAGTACTTC.

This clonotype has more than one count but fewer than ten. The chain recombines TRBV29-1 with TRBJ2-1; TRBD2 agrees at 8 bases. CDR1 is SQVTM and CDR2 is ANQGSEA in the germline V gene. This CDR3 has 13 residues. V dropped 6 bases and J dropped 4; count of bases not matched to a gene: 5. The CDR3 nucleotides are TGCAGCGTGGGCGGGGGGCCGTACAATGAGCAGTTCTTC. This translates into CSVGGGPYNEQFF.

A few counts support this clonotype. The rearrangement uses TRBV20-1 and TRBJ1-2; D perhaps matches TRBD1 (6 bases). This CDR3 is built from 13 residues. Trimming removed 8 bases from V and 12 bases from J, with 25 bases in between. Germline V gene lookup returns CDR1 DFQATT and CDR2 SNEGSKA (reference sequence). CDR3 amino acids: CSTTQGMEGGDTF. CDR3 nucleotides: TGCAGTACGACACAGGGTATGGAAGGAGGGGACACCTTC.

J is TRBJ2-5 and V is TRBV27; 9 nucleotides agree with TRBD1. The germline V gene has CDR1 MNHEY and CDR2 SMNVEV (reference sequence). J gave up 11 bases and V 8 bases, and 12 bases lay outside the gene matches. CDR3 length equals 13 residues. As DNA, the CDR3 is TGTGCCAGCGCTGGGGACAGGGCTGCGGAGCAGTACTTC. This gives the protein CASAGDRAAEQYF.

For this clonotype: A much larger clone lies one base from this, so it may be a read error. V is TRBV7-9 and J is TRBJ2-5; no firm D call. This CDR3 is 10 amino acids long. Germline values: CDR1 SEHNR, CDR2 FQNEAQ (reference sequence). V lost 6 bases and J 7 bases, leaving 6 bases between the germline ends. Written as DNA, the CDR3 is TGTGCCAGCAGTCGTGGGACCCAGTACTTC. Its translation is CASSRGTQYF.

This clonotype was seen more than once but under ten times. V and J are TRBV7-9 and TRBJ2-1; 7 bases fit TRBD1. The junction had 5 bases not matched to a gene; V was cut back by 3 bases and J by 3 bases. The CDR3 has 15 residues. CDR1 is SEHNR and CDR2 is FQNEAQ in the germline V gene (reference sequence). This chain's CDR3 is CASSFEGAIYNEQFF. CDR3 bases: TGTGCCAGCAGCTTTGAGGGGGCGATCTACAATGAGCAGTTCTTC.

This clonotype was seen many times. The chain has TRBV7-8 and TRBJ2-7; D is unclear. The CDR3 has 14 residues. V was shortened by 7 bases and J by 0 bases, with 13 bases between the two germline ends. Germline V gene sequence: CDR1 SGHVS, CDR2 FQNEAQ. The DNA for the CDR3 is TGTGCCAGCACCAATGTCAGGAGCTCCTACGAGCAGTACTTC. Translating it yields CASTNVRSSYEQYF.

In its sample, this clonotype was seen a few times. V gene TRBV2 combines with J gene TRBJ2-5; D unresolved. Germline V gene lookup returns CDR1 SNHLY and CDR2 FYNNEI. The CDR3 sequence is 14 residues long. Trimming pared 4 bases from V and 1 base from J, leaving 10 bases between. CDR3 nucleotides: TGTGCCAGCAGTGCACAGAACTTCCAAGAGACCCAGTACTTC. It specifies CASSAQNFQETQYF.

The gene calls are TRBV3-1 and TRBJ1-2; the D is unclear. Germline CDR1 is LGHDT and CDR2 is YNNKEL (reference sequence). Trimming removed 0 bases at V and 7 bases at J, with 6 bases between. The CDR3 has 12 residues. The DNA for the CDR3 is TGTGCCAGCAGCCAAGAGGATCGTGGCTACACCTTC. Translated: CASSQEDRGYTF.

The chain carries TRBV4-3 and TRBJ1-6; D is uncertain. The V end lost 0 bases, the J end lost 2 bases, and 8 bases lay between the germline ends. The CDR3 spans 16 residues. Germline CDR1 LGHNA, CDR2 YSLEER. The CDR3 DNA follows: TGCGCCAGCAGCCAAGACTACGGTCCCTATAATTCACCCCTCCACTTT. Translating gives CASSQDYGPYNSPLHF.

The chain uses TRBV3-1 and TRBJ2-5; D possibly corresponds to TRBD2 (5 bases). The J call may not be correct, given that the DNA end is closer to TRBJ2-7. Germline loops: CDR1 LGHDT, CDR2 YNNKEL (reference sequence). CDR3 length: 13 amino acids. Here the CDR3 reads CASSQARANEQYF. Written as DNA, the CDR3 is TGTGCCAGCAGCCAAGCGAGGGCCAACGAGCAGTACTTC.

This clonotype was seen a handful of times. CDR3 DNA: TGTGCCAGCAGCTCCCTCGAGGGCCTGGCGGATACGCAGTATTTT. Translation: CASSSLEGLADTQYF. This sequence joins TRBV7-2 and TRBJ2-3; the D gene is possibly TRBD2 (5 bases). The germline V and J ends were trimmed by 4 bases and 6 bases, with 17 bases remaining between them. The CDR3 has 15 residues. CDR1 is SGHTA, CDR2 FQGNSA, per germline.

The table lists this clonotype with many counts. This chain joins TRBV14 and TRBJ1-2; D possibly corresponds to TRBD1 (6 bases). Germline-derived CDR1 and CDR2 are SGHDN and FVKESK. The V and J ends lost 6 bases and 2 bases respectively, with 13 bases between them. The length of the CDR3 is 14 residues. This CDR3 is CASSPRGSNYGYTF. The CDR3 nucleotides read TGTGCCAGCAGTCCCAGGGGTTCCAACTATGGCTACACCTTC.

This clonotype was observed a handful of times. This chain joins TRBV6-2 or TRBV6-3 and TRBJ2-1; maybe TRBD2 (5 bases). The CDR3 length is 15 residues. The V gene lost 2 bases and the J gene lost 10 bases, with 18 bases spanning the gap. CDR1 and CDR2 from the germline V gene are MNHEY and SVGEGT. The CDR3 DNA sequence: TGTGCCAGCAGTTACGGGTCGAGCGGATCCCTCGAGCAGTTCTTC. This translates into CASSYGSSGSLEQFF.

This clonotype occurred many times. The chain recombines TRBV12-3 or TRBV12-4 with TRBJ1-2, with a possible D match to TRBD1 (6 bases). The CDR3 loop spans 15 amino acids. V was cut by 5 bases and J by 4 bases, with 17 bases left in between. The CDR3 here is CASSRTANNLYGYTF. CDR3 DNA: TGTGCCAGCAGTCGGACAGCAAATAACCTCTATGGCTACACCTTC.

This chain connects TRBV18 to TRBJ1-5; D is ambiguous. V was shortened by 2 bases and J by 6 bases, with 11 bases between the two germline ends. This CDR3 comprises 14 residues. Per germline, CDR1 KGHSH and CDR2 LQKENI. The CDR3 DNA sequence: TGTGCCAGCTCACCAGGTACAGAAGGTCAGCCCCAGCATTTT. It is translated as CASSPGTEGQPQHF.

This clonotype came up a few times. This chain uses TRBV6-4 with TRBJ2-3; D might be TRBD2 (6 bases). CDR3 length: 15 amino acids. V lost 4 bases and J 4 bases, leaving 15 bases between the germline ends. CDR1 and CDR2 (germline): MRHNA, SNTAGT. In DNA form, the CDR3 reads TGTGCCAGCAGTGGAGACGGGGGTAGGGCAGATACGCAGTATTTT. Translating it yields CASSGDGGRADTQYF.